Each of the 29 T cell receptor beta chains below was sequenced from the same sample in a study of OX40 agonist ivuxolimab in advanced cancers. Some clones are missing from TCRdb's copy, which holds only in-frame ones; the method was immunoSEQ multiplex PCR. Seen here are 38,000 or so clones, 80% to 90% observed once, and the top ten hold roughly 40%. The sequenced sample was CD4+ or CD8+ T cells sorted from blood, obtained in a trial of the OX40 agonist ivuxolimab. The receptor source for this set is an adult with an advanced solid tumor such as melanoma, head and neck, liver or kidney cancer.

This chain links TRBV9 with TRBJ2-3; the D call may be TRBD1 or TRBD2 (6 bases each). V was pared by 3 bases and J by 4 bases, with 12 bases between. The V gene's germline CDR1 is SGDLS and CDR2 YYNGEE. The CDR3 covers 14 residues. In DNA, the CDR3 is TGTGCCAGCAGCGCCCTCGGGGGCCCAGATACGCAGTATTTT. As protein: CASSALGGPDTQYF.

The chain uses TRBV4-1 and TRBJ2-7; the D gene is possibly TRBD1 (6 bases). Trimming removed 3 bases from V and 1 base from J, with 13 bases in between. This CDR3 is built from 15 residues. CDR1 MGHRA and CDR2 YSYEKL come from the germline V gene. This chain's CDR3 is CASSHAGAESYEQYF. CDR3 in DNA: TGCGCCAGCAGCCACGCAGGGGCGGAGTCCTACGAGCAGTACTTC.

The rearrangement joins TRBV28 to TRBJ1-2; no firm D call. V lost 1 base, J lost 4 bases, and 10 bases lay in between. CDR1 is MDHEN and CDR2 is SYDVKM in the germline V gene. CDR3 size: 14 residues. The CDR3 DNA reads as TGTGCCAGCAGTTTATCTGCCCTCTCCTATGGCTACACCTTC. Translated: CASSLSALSYGYTF.

The gene calls are TRBV29-1 and TRBJ2-7; 7 nucleotides agree with TRBD1. Germline V lookup: CDR1 SQVTM, CDR2 ANQGSEA. J gave up 3 bases and V 3 bases, and 14 bases lay outside the gene matches. The CDR3 has 16 residues. The CDR3: CSVDAGKQGFGYEQYF. CDR3 coding DNA: TGCAGCGTTGATGCAGGGAAACAGGGGTTCGGCTACGAGCAGTACTTC.

The chain recombines TRBV4-3 with TRBJ1-4; D might be TRBD1 (5 bases). Germline values: CDR1 LGHNA, CDR2 YSLEER. The CDR3 totals 15 residues. V dropped 1 base and J dropped 3 bases, with 9 bases sitting between them. CDR3 sequence reads: CASSQAGEPNEKLFF. The CDR3 nucleotides are TGCGCCAGCAGCCAAGCGGGGGAACCTAATGAAAAACTGTTTTTT.

The genes are TRBV6-5 and TRBJ1-6, with TRBD1 matching 9 bases. The V segment lost 5 bases and the J segment 9 bases; nucleotides outside the gene matches: 5. Germline V gene data show CDR1 as MNHEY and CDR2 as SVGAGI. The CDR3 extends over 14 amino acids. The CDR3 coding sequence is TGTGCCAGCAGTCACGGGACAGGGACTTCACCCCTCCACTTT. The encoded protein is CASSHGTGTSPLHF.

The chain has TRBV19 and TRBJ2-7, with TRBD2 as a possible D gene (5 bases). This CDR3 region has 11 residues. CDR1 is LNHDA and CDR2 is SQIVND in the germline V gene (reference sequence). V lost 8 bases, J lost 2 bases, and 7 bases lay in between. Here the CDR3 reads CASSGAYEQYF. The CDR3 DNA reads TGTGCCAGTTCCGGGGCCTACGAGCAGTACTTC. The entire variable domain, with the rest obtained from reference TRBV19 and TRBJ2-7, is as follows: DGGITQSPKYLFRKEGQNVTLSCEQNLNHDAMYWYRQDPGQGLRLIYYSQIVNDFQKGDIAEGYSVSREKKESFPLTVTSAQKNPTAFYLCASSGAYEQYFGPGTRLTVT.

V and J are TRBV28 and TRBJ2-7, with D uncertain. Per the germline V gene, CDR1 is MDHEN and CDR2 is SYDVKM. CDR3 length: 11 amino acids. Trimming cost V 6 bases and J 2 bases, with 5 bases left between them. In nucleotides, the CDR3 is TGTGCCAGCAGCCCTGCCTACGAGCAGTACTTC. It codes for CASSPAYEQYF.

The chain recombines TRBV28 with TRBJ2-3; no clear D gene. Germline CDR1 is MDHEN and CDR2 is SYDVKM. The CDR3 covers 13 residues. V lost 5 bases to trimming and J lost 6 bases, with 12 bases between them. The CDR3 DNA sequence: TGTGCCAGCAGTCCTATCTTAGGGGATACGCAGTATTTT. Residues: CASSPILGDTQYF.

V gene TRBV30 combines with J gene TRBJ2-7, with no clear D. The CDR3 consists of 12 residues. V lost 1 base to trimming and J lost 1 base, with 5 bases between them. Germline lookup yields CDR1 GTSNPN and CDR2 SVGIG (reference sequence). CDR3 region: CAWSGQSYEQYF. CDR3 DNA sequence: TGTGCCTGGAGTGGGCAGTCCTACGAGCAGTACTTC.

The J gene is TRBJ2-7, the V gene TRBV11-3, with 13 bases fitting TRBD2. This CDR3 region has 17 residues. CDR1 and CDR2 from the germline V gene are SGHNT and YENEEA. Trimming at V came to 4 bases and at J to 0 bases, leaving 6 bases not matched to a gene. The CDR3 DNA is TGTGCCAGCAGCTCAGGACTAGCGGGGGAGAGCTCCTACGAGCAGTACTTC. Protein: CASSSGLAGESSYEQYF.

The V call is TRBV27, the J call TRBJ1-1; D is possibly TRBD1 (6 bases). CDR3 length: 13 amino acids. CDR1 is MNHEY and CDR2 is SMNVEV in the germline V gene (reference sequence). Trimming removed 6 bases from V and 6 bases from J, with 14 bases in between. DNA of the CDR3: TGTGCCAGCAGCCCTACAGGGAGGGCTGAAGCTTTCTTT. Protein: CASSPTGRAEAFF.

This chain joins TRBV12-2 and TRBJ2-1. TRBV12-2 is shown as a pseudogene. The CDR3 consists of 15 residues. As DNA, the CDR3 is TGTGCAAGTCGCTCACGCATCTCGTCTTACAATGAGCAGTTCTTC. It codes for CASRSRISSYNEQFF.

V gene TRBV7-9 combines with J gene TRBJ2-5, with D perhaps TRBD2 (5 bases). Germline V lookup: CDR1 SEHNR, CDR2 FQNEAQ (reference sequence). The CDR3 loop spans 14 amino acids. V gave up 6 bases and J gave up 5 bases, with 16 bases separating them. The CDR3 DNA reads TGTGCCAGCAGTCCTAGAGTCGGACTTGAGACCCAGTACTTC. Protein: CASSPRVGLETQYF. The full variable domain, completed using reference TRBV7-9 and TRBJ2-5, is DTGVSQNPRHKITKRGQNVTFRCDPISEHNRLYWYRQTLGQGPEFLTYFQNEAQLEKSRLLSDRFSAERPKGSFSTLEIQRTEQGDSAMYLCASSPRVGLETQYFGPGTRLLVL.

This clone appeared a single time. CDR3 amino acids: CAISETESGQRVTTNEKLFF. The CDR3 DNA reads TGTGCCATCAGTGAGACAGAGAGTGGACAAAGAGTAACAACTAATGAAAAACTGTTTTTT. The chain couples TRBV10-3 to TRBJ1-4, with a weak D call TRBD1 (5 bases). The length of the CDR3 is 20 residues. The germline V and J ends were trimmed by 2 bases and 0 bases, with 22 bases remaining between them. Germline lookup yields CDR1 ENHRY and CDR2 SYGVKD.

This sequence joins TRBV4-3 and TRBJ2-5, with 7 bases identical to TRBD1. V shed 0 bases, J shed 3 bases, and the junction held 4 bases outside the gene matches. CDR1 is LGHNA, CDR2 YSLEER, per germline. This CDR3 comprises 15 residues. This chain's CDR3 is CASSQEYQGEETQYF. CDR3 sequence (DNA): TGCGCCAGCAGCCAAGAGTATCAGGGGGAAGAGACCCAGTACTTC.

The chain employs TRBV6-6 and TRBJ1-2; the match to TRBD1 covers 8 bases. CDR3 length: 15 residues. J was trimmed by 3 bases and V by 5 bases; bases with no gene match: 8. Germline V gene sequence: CDR1 MNHNY, CDR2 SVGAGI (reference sequence). CDR3 in DNA: TGTGCCAGCAGTAACCCCGGGACAGGCGACTATGGCTACACCTTC. This codes for CASSNPGTGDYGYTF.

The V and J genes are TRBV4-1 and TRBJ2-1; possibly TRBD2 for D (5 bases). Trimming pared 1 base from V and 5 bases from J, leaving 9 bases between. Germline values: CDR1 MGHRA, CDR2 YSYEKL. The CDR3 extends over 14 amino acids. CDR3 DNA sequence: TGCGCCAGCAGCCAAGGGTTGGGAGACAATGAGCAGTTCTTC. Translated, it gives CASSQGLGDNEQFF.

In this sample, this clone is medium-sized (0.01 to 0.1%). This rearrangement joins TRBV30 to TRBJ1-1, with 8 positions matching TRBD1. CDR3 length equals 12 residues. The V and J ends lost 7 bases and 7 bases, in that order; junction bases with no gene match: 8. Germline V gene data show CDR1 as GTSNPN and CDR2 as SVGIG (reference sequence). Here the CDR3 DNA reads TGTGCCTTGGACAGGGAGTACAATGAAGCTTTCTTT. Protein sequence: CALDREYNEAFF.

CDR3 in amino acids: CASSVIGAGNSPLHF. The CDR3 DNA reads as TGTGCCAGCAGTGTAATAGGGGCAGGTAATTCACCCCTCCACTTT. The chain employs TRBV2 and TRBJ1-6; TRBD1 is a possible D gene (5 bases). The CDR3 extends over 15 amino acids. CDR1 is SNHLY, CDR2 FYNNEI, per germline. Trimming took off 4 bases at V and 6 bases at J, with 13 bases between the two ends.

The chain carries TRBV9 and TRBJ1-2, with D unresolved. CDR1 is SGDLS, CDR2 YYNGEE, per germline. The V end was cut by 0 bases, the J end by 0 bases, with 6 bases between. The CDR3 totals 14 residues. The CDR3 is CASSVATANYGYTF. CDR3 in DNA: TGTGCCAGCAGCGTAGCTACGGCTAACTATGGCTACACCTTC.

This clone was detected only once. The rearrangement uses TRBV10-3 and TRBJ2-7, with D perhaps TRBD1 (5 bases). Germline CDR1 ENHRY, CDR2 SYGVKD. Trimming stripped 2 bases from V and 4 bases from J, with 12 bases between. The length of the CDR3 is 14 residues. The CDR3 DNA reads as TGTGCCATCAGTGAGCCGCGGCAGGGTTACGAGCAGTACTTC. Protein: CAISEPRQGYEQYF.

This clone was seen a handful of times. The CDR3 coding sequence is TGTGCCAGCAGTGAATGGGCGGAACCTCGGGGCGCCATATATTTT. This sequence encodes CASSEWAEPRGAIYF. The chain uses TRBV2 and TRBJ1-3; weak D call: TRBD1 (5 bases). The CDR3 contains 15 residues. Germline V gives CDR1 SNHLY, CDR2 FYNNEI. Trimming shortened V by 2 bases and J by 11 bases, and 19 bases separated the two germline ends.

CDR3 bases: TGTGCCAGCAGGGCCGGGCTTCTGGGTGAAAAACTGTTTTTT. This encodes CASRAGLLGEKLFF. The chain employs TRBV6-6 and TRBJ1-4; D gene ambiguous. Germline values: CDR1 MNHNY, CDR2 SVGAGI (reference sequence). CDR3 length: 14 residues. Trimming removed 6 bases from V and 7 bases from J, with 15 bases in between.

The chain links TRBV11-3 to TRBJ1-3; D is ambiguous. V was trimmed by 4 bases and J by 0 bases, leaving 4 bases between them. CDR1 and CDR2 (germline): SGHNT, YENEEA. There are 13 residues in the CDR3. The chain's CDR3 is CASSWDSGNTIYF. In DNA, the CDR3 is TGTGCCAGCAGCTGGGACTCTGGAAACACCATATATTTT.

The V call is TRBV7-9, the J call TRBJ2-2, with D uncertain. Germline loops: CDR1 SEHNR, CDR2 FQNEAQ (reference sequence). The ends were cut back, 5 bases at V and 6 bases at J, with 10 bases in the middle. The CDR3 is 13 amino acids. The CDR3 DNA is TGTGCCAGCAGCCGAGGACCTTCCGGGGAGCTGTTTTTT. It codes for CASSRGPSGELFF.

This chain joins TRBV5-6 and TRBJ1-1; a possible D gene is TRBD1 (6 bases). V was trimmed by 4 bases and J by 4 bases, leaving 20 bases between them. Looked up from germline, CDR1 is SGHDT and CDR2 is YYEEEE. CDR3 length: 16 amino acids. The CDR3 DNA reads TGTGCCAGCAGCCAAGACAGGCTTCCCTCTCTCACTGAAGCTTTCTTT. As protein: CASSQDRLPSLTEAFF.

The chain joins TRBV27 to TRBJ2-2; TRBD1 agrees at 9 bases. CDR3 length: 16 amino acids. After removal of 0 bases from V and 4 bases from J, the junction contained 3 bases not matched to a gene. Looked up from germline, CDR1 is MNHEY and CDR2 is SMNVEV (reference sequence). The CDR3 bases are TGTGCCAGCAGTTTATCGGGGGACAGGGTCACCGGGGAGCTGTTTTTT. Protein: CASSLSGDRVTGELFF.

V usage is TRBV28 and J usage is TRBJ2-3; D unclear. V lost 3 bases and J 0 bases, leaving 10 bases between the germline ends. CDR1 is MDHEN, CDR2 SYDVKM, per germline. This CDR3 spans 15 amino acids. Written as DNA, the CDR3 is TGTGCCAGCAGTTTCGGGCAGGATAGCACAGATACGCAGTATTTT. Translation gives CASSFGQDSTDTQYF.